This T cell receptor (beta chain) was obtained from a study of cytomegalovirus exposure and HLA in healthy donors. The CDR3 is 18 residues long. Germline V gene lookup returns CDR1 KGHSH and CDR2 LQKENI. V dropped 6 bases and J dropped 7 bases, with 25 bases sitting between them. Primers for the PCR totalled 60 Vbeta and 13 Jbeta. Libraries were prepared by immunoSEQ multiplex PCR; TCRdb keeps only in-frame clonotypes and omits some of them. This sample's table reports just under 65,000 clones. The source material was PBMCs. The chain joins TRBV18 to TRBJ1-6; D is possibly TRBD1 (5 bases). This TCR was sampled from a boy aged 5-17 years in good health and CMV-seronegative. The DNA for the CDR3 is TGTGCCAGCTCCTTCGCGGGGACTCTAAACGATAAGAATTCACCCCTCCACTTT. Residues: CASSFAGTLNDKNSPLHF.